The T cell receptor (beta chain) described here comes from a study of human T cells and chemical hapten exposure. The CDR3 runs to 16 residues. CDR1 and CDR2 from the germline V gene are ENHRY and SYGVKD. Losses at the gene ends were 0 bases for V and 3 bases for J; bases not matched to a gene: 4. TCRdb called the RACE reads again in MiXCR, with one record for every CDR3 protein. Among 70,000 or so distinct CDR3 sequences, over 8.5% were seen once, and the ten largest hold roughly 1.4%. In this sample, this clonotype turned up many times. Time point denoted: patch test 3, about 24 weeks after DPC sensitization. Specified treatment: therapeutic diphenylcyclopropenone sensitization with weekly scalp DPC. The drawing of blood occurred before each patch test was applied.

This receptor was taken from a woman in her fifties or sixties with alopecia areata. Some clones in this sample may be carry-over from other donors' samples. The rearrangement uses TRBV10-3 and TRBJ2-7; 11 nucleotides line up with TRBD1. Sequenced material: whole blood, taken in connection with sensitization to the hapten diphenylcyclopropenone (DPC). The CDR3 bases are TGTGCCATCAGTGAGTCTCTGGGACAGGGGGGCTACGAGCAGTACTTC. It is translated as CAISESLGQGGYEQYF.